A selection of T cell receptor beta chains follows, all from one sample in a study of T cells in Graves' hyperthyroidism and ophthalmopathy. MiXCR, applied by TCRdb to the multiplex PCR reads, yields one record per CDR3 protein. The sample has some 500,000 distinct CDR3 sequences, around 22% seen once. Sequencing input: blood. The receptors stem from a woman aged 25 to 39 with Graves' ophthalmopathy. Each CDR3 is given with its conserved first and last residue. A D gene is named only where the DNA matches it firmly. Clone size appears in some rows only: once, few, many, or a class for an expanded clone.

clone_size d_call j_call v_call cdr3_aa cdr3_nt
few - TRBJ2-4 TRBV3-1 CASSYYTNLAKNIQYF TGTGCCAGCAGCTACTACACCAATTTAGCCAAAAACATTCAGTACTTC
- - TRBJ1-6 TRBV14 CASSQSSYDSPLHF TGTGCCAGCAGCCAATCGTCCTACGATTCACCCCTCCACTTT
many TRBD1 TRBJ1-2 TRBV6-1 CASDWTGWTF TGTGCCAGCGACTGGACAGGGTGGACCTTC
- - TRBJ1-1 TRBV6-5 CASSYYDSGVAFF TGTGCCAGCAGTTACTATGACTCTGGGGTCGCTTTCTTT
many TRBD1 TRBJ1-1 TRBV20-1 CSARRTGGTEAFF TGCAGTGCTAGAAGGACAGGGGGCACTGAAGCTTTCTTT
many TRBD2 TRBJ2-5 TRBV9 CASSVGASGGAEETQYF TGTGCCAGCAGCGTAGGGGCTAGCGGGGGGGCGGAAGAGACCCAGTACTTC
many - TRBJ2-7 TRBV7-9 CASSIQGIYEQYF TGTGCCAGCAGCATACAGGGAATCTACGAGCAGTACTTC
many TRBD1 TRBJ1-2 TRBV20-1 CSARDSLRQGANYGYTF TGCAGTGCTAGAGATTCATTGAGACAGGGGGCTAACTATGGCTACACCTTC
many - TRBJ1-1 TRBV20-1 CSARGLLGSEAFF TGCAGTGCTAGAGGGTTATTGGGGTCTGAAGCTTTCTTT
many - TRBJ2-7 TRBV9 CASSVAAGKGGLDEQYF TGTGCCAGCAGCGTAGCTGCGGGGAAGGGGGGCCTGGACGAGCAGTACTTC
- TRBD1 TRBJ2-5 TRBV12-3/TRBV12-4 CASTPGRGSWETQYF TGTGCCAGCACCCCCGGCAGGGGGTCATGGGAGACCCAGTACTTC
- TRBD1 TRBJ1-2 TRBV6-1 CASRSGTGKDYGYTF TGTGCCAGCAGATCCGGGACAGGAAAGGACTATGGCTACACCTTC
many - TRBJ2-7 TRBV5-1 CASSRGAIWGNEQYF TGCGCCAGCAGCCGGGGCGCAATCTGGGGAAACGAGCAGTACTTC
many TRBD1 TRBJ2-5 TRBV20-1 CSGWAGTAQETQYF TGCAGTGGCTGGGCCGGGACAGCACAAGAGACCCAGTACTTC
few - TRBJ2-2 TRBV18 CASSPLAGKDYGELFF TGTGCCAGCTCACCACTTGCGGGGAAGGACTACGGGGAGCTGTTTTTT
- - TRBJ2-2 TRBV6-5 CASSYSLRGLNTGELFF TGTGCCAGCAGTTACTCGTTAAGGGGGTTAAACACCGGGGAGCTGTTTTTT
many TRBD1 TRBJ1-2 TRBV19 CASSIPGQGYGYTF TGTGCCAGTAGTATCCCGGGACAGGGGTACGGCTACACCTTC
many - TRBJ2-7 TRBV4-2 CASGNPDYEQYF TGTGCCAGCGGGAACCCCGACTACGAGCAGTACTTC
many - TRBJ1-3 TRBV12-3/TRBV12-4 CASSPGVSGNTIYF TGTGCCAGCAGCCCAGGGGTTTCTGGAAACACCATATATTTT
many - TRBJ1-1 TRBV2 CASNFPAFF TGTGCCAGCAACTTCCCTGCTTTCTTT
- - TRBJ2-5 TRBV28 CASSLLERTQYF TGTGCCAGCAGTTTATTAGAGAGGACCCAGTACTTC
many - TRBJ2-5 TRBV2 CASREGGETQYF TGTGCCAGCAGGGAGGGCGGAGAGACCCAGTACTTC
- TRBD1 TRBJ1-4 TRBV28 CASSLGTGLTNEKLFF TGTGCCAGCAGTTTAGGGACAGGACTCACTAATGAAAAACTGTTTTTT
many - TRBJ1-5 TRBV7-9 CASSLEPNQPQHF TGTGCCAGCAGCCTCGAGCCCAATCAGCCCCAGCATTTT
- - TRBJ1-1 TRBV12-3/TRBV12-4 CASSVGRGGTEAFF TGTGCCAGCAGTGTGGGCCGGGGGGGCACTGAAGCTTTCTTT
many - TRBJ1-3 TRBV30 CACTGVPEGNTIYF TGTGCCTGTACCGGAGTCCCGGAGGGAAACACCATATATTTT
many - TRBJ1-2 TRBV5-1 CASSLGGGIGDRYSYTF TGCGCCAGCAGCTTGGGGGGAGGGATAGGCGATCGGTATAGCTACACCTTC
many - TRBJ1-3 TRBV6-2/TRBV6-3 CASKGSSGNTIYF TGTGCCAGCAAGGGCAGCTCTGGAAACACCATATATTTT
many - TRBJ2-2 TRBV30 CAWSLGNTGELFF TGTGCCTGGAGCTTGGGAAACACCGGGGAGCTGTTTTTT
- - TRBJ1-1 TRBV7-9 CASSLFQVGNEAFF TGTGCCAGCAGCTTATTCCAGGTAGGAAATGAAGCTTTCTTT
- - TRBJ1-1 TRBV28 CASSLIGSYTEAFF TGTGCCAGCAGTTTAATTGGCAGCTACACTGAAGCTTTCTTT
few TRBD1 TRBJ2-2 TRBV7-3 CASSSNRGSNTGELFF TGTGCCAGCAGCTCCAACAGGGGTTCGAACACCGGGGAGCTGTTTTTT
many TRBD1 TRBJ1-5 TRBV5-1 CASSLRGLSNQPQHF TGCGCCAGCAGCTTGAGGGGGCTCAGCAATCAGCCCCAGCATTTT
many - TRBJ1-2 TRBV6-5 CASAVIQGRAYGYTF TGTGCCAGCGCGGTAATTCAGGGTCGTGCCTATGGCTACACCTTC
- TRBD1 TRBJ1-5 TRBV6-1 CASSLAGTGNDQPQHF TGTGCCAGCTCCCTGGCAGGGACAGGGAATGATCAGCCCCAGCATTTT
many TRBD1 TRBJ2-5 TRBV11-1 CASSPRTGETQYF TGTGCCAGCAGCCCCAGGACAGGGGAGACCCAGTACTTC